Listed below are T cell receptor beta chains from one sample, sequenced in a study of T-cell memory formation after mild COVID-19. From the 5' RACE reads, TCRdb called clonotypes with MiXCR, one entry per CDR3 protein. The sample records about 430,000 distinct CDR3 sequences, about 24% being singletons. Material: PBMCs or a T cell subset sorted from them (not recorded which). All receptors come from an adult woman who had mild COVID-19 (a few samples of this study predate the infection). Cell type and time point are not known. The CDR3 runs from the conserved cysteine through the conserved F or W. A D gene is named only where the DNA matches it firmly. The size of a clone is reported for some rows only, either as once, few or many, or as a class for expanded clones.

d_gene	v_gene	j_gene	abundance	CDR3aa	CDR3nt
-	TRBV20-1	TRBJ1-1	many	CSARTAGVNTEAFF	TGCAGTGCTAGGACCGCAGGGGTGAACACTGAAGCTTTCTTT
TRBD2	TRBV5-1	TRBJ2-7	few	CASSLGGSGSSNEQYF	TGCGCCAGCAGCTTGGGAGGTAGCGGGAGTTCCAACGAGCAGTACTTC
-	TRBV20-1	TRBJ1-4	few	CSAPRGEKLFF	TGCAGTGCACCCCGGGGGGAAAAACTGTTTTTT
-	TRBV19	TRBJ1-1	few	CASSTDSRGSEAFF	TGTGCCAGTAGCACGGACAGTAGGGGTTCTGAAGCTTTCTTT
TRBD2	TRBV5-1	TRBJ2-1	-	CASSLARLAGGNEQFF	TGCGCCAGCAGCTTGGCAAGGCTAGCGGGTGGGAATGAGCAGTTCTTC
-	TRBV11-3	TRBJ2-2	-	CASSLVEGNTGELFF	TGTGCCAGCAGCTTAGTTGAGGGGAACACCGGGGAGCTGTTTTTT
-	TRBV4-3	TRBJ1-1	-	CASSQDSKGINTEAFF	TGCGCCAGCAGCCAAGATTCGAAGGGTATAAACACTGAAGCTTTCTTT
-	TRBV7-9	TRBJ2-7	-	CASRLGAHEQYF	TGTGCCAGCAGATTAGGGGCCCACGAGCAGTACTTC
TRBD2	TRBV7-9	TRBJ2-2	-	CAHILGGSTGELFF	TGTGCCCACATCCTGGGCGGGAGCACCGGGGAGCTGTTTTTT
-	TRBV30	TRBJ2-2	-	CAWSVTGTGELFF	TGTGCCTGGAGTGTAACGGGGACCGGGGAGCTGTTTTTT
-	TRBV12-3/TRBV12-4	TRBJ2-7	few	CASSLSGLYYEQYF	TGTGCCAGCAGCCTTTCAGGGTTGTACTACGAGCAGTACTTC
-	TRBV19	TRBJ1-5	-	CASKYRARSDQPQHF	TGTGCCAGCAAGTACAGAGCTCGGTCTGATCAGCCCCAGCATTTT
TRBD2	TRBV7-9	TRBJ2-5	-	CASSPGLAGGRETQYF	TGTGCCAGCAGCCCTGGACTAGCGGGAGGTCGGGAGACCCAGTACTTC
-	TRBV12-3/TRBV12-4	TRBJ2-7	-	CASSLATGSYEQYF	TGTGCCAGCAGTTTGGCCACAGGGTCCTACGAGCAGTACTTC
-	TRBV7-3	TRBJ2-1	few	CASSTRVSGSSYNEQFF	TGTGCCAGCAGCACTAGGGTGTCGGGGAGCTCCTACAATGAGCAGTTCTTC
TRBD2	TRBV7-9	TRBJ2-7	-	CASSPIAGPLGGQYF	TGTGCCAGCAGCCCCATAGCGGGACCTTTGGGGGGGCAGTACTTC
-	TRBV4-1	TRBJ2-7	-	CASSQGPGQPNYEQYF	TGCGCCAGCAGCCAAGGTCCGGGACAACCCAATTACGAGCAGTACTTC
-	TRBV5-4	TRBJ1-2	-	CASSPGGRAGYTF	TGTGCCAGCAGCCCCGGGGGGCGGGCTGGCTACACCTTC
-	TRBV7-9	TRBJ1-1	few	CASSLVAVPSEAFF	TGTGCCAGCAGCTTAGTGGCCGTCCCCTCTGAAGCTTTCTTT
-	TRBV7-3	TRBJ2-3	-	CASSFRSGRTDTQYF	TGTGCCAGCAGCTTTCGGAGTGGGCGCACAGATACGCAGTATTTT
TRBD1	TRBV7-9	TRBJ2-2	-	CASRSTGQVAGELFF	TGTGCCAGCAGATCCACGGGACAGGTGGCCGGGGAGCTGTTTTTT
-	TRBV28	TRBJ2-6	-	CASSPPGSIDSGANVLTF	TGTGCCAGCAGTCCTCCGGGGAGTATAGACTCTGGGGCCAACGTCCTGACTTTC
TRBD1	TRBV10-3	TRBJ2-5	-	CAISERDRGRETQCF	TGTGCCATCAGTGAACGGGACAGGGGTAGGGAGACCCAGTGCTTC
-	TRBV24-1	TRBJ2-5	-	CATSDHGGTGVLETQYF	TGTGCCACCAGTGACCACGGGGGAACAGGGGTGTTGGAGACCCAGTACTTC
TRBD1	TRBV18	TRBJ2-1	few	CASSRQGGDEQFF	TGTGCCAGCTCCAGACAGGGGGGCGATGAGCAGTTCTTC
-	TRBV27	TRBJ2-7	-	CASSLDGPSYEQYF	TGTGCCAGCAGCCTGGACGGGCCCTCCTACGAGCAGTACTTC
TRBD2	TRBV12-3/TRBV12-4	TRBJ2-5	-	CASSQKSLAGASYQETQYF	TGTGCCAGCAGCCAAAAGTCCCTAGCGGGGGCCTCGTACCAAGAGACCCAGTACTTC
TRBD1	TRBV6-5	TRBJ1-1	few	CASSTPTGEAFF	TGTGCCAGCAGTACTCCGACAGGGGAAGCTTTCTTT
-	TRBV10-2	TRBJ2-7	few	CASSEGDYEQYF	TGCGCCAGCAGTGAGGGGGACTACGAGCAGTACTTC
TRBD1	TRBV9	TRBJ1-2	-	CASSATGTGFPFGYTF	TGTGCCAGCAGCGCTACCGGGACAGGGTTCCCCTTTGGCTACACCTTC
TRBD2	TRBV5-1	TRBJ2-1	-	CASSRPGGLAGDNEQFF	TGCGCCAGCAGCCGTCCAGGGGGCCTAGCGGGGGACAATGAGCAGTTCTTC
-	TRBV21-1	TRBJ2-7	-	CASSNSGCEQYF	TGTGCCAGCAGCAATTCAGGGTGCGAGCAGTACTTC
-	TRBV15	TRBJ2-1	-	CATSLTASSYNEQFF	TGTGCCACCAGCCTAACGGCTAGCTCCTACAATGAGCAGTTCTTC
-	TRBV7-6	TRBJ2-5	-	CASSLGRAGTQETQYF	TGTGCCAGCAGCTTAGGACGAGCCGGGACACAAGAGACCCAGTACTTC
-	TRBV18	TRBJ1-5	many	CASSPGQTGGQPQHF	TGTGCCAGCTCACCCGGACAGACGGGGGGTCAGCCCCAGCATTTT
-	TRBV4-2	TRBJ1-1	many	CASSFRIRTGPTEAFF	TGTGCCAGCAGCTTCCGAATTCGGACCGGGCCCACTGAAGCTTTCTTT
-	TRBV27	TRBJ2-5	-	CASSWGVGEETQYF	TGTGCCAGCAGCTGGGGAGTGGGAGAAGAGACCCAGTACTTC